A single T cell receptor (beta chain) is shown here with its context. This specimen belongs to a study of blood T cell repertoires in COVID-19. Turning to the study itself: Acute-phase and convalescent COVID-19 samples originated in the United States, Italy and Spain. T cells, B-cell-depleted T cells, or PBMCs supplied cDNA or gDNA.

This CDR3 spans 12 amino acids. V lost 3 bases and J lost 4, with 6 bases in between. Germline CDR1 LNHDA, CDR2 SQIVND (reference sequence). Methods used by the authors: Amplification of reference gene primers was used by the study to estimate nucleated cell counts. The repertoire was sequenced with immunoSEQ multiplex PCR; TCRdb's copy has only in-frame clones and lacks some. V and J calls and clone size come straight from that table; D and trimming were deduced from the DNA. Of approximately 180,000 clones listed, 70% to 90% are singletons. V gene TRBV19 combines with J gene TRBJ2-5; D not resolved. Material: peripheral blood. This receptor was taken from a man in his 60s with acute or convalescent COVID-19. The CDR3 sequence: CASSMRGETQYF. As DNA, the CDR3 is TGTGCCAGTAGTATGAGAGGAGAGACCCAGTACTTC.